This passage covers 25 T cell receptor beta chains from one sample sequenced in a study of cytomegalovirus exposure and HLA in healthy donors. Primers: 60 Vbeta forward and 13 Jbeta reverse. Data came from immunoSEQ multiplex PCR; TCRdb stores just in-frame clones and leaves some out. Of a few hundred thousand clones listed, under 90% are singletons. The sample consisted of PBMCs. These receptors came from a girl between 2 and 10 years old in good health and CMV-seronegative.

This clone occurred once. The chain links TRBV28 to TRBJ1-2, with 10 bases fitting TRBD1. This CDR3 has 14 amino acids. CDR1 and CDR2 (germline): MDHEN, SYDVKM. Trimming at V came to 5 bases and at J to 5 bases, leaving 5 bases not matched to a gene. CDR3 DNA sequence: TGTGCCAGCAGTACCGAGGGACAGGGGTATGGCTACACCTTC. Its protein product is CASSTEGQGYGYTF.

V usage is TRBV19 and J usage is TRBJ2-5; the D gene is possibly TRBD2 (6 bases). The DNA end is a closer match to TRBJ2-7, so the J assignment may be wrong. Germline CDR1 is LNHDA and CDR2 is SQIVND (reference sequence). The CDR3 is 13 residues long. CDR3 sequence reads: CASTVGTGYEQYF. Here the CDR3 DNA reads TGTGCCAGTACGGTTGGGACTGGTTACGAGCAGTACTTC.

This clone was seen a single time. This chain links TRBV11-2 with TRBJ2-1; 10 bases align to TRBD1. The CDR3 length is 17 residues. With V trimmed by 5 bases and J by 10 bases, 17 bases remained unmatched. CDR1 SGHAT and CDR2 FQNNGV come from the germline V gene. CDR3 coding DNA: TGTGCCAGCAGCGGAACCATTGGACAGGGGGATCCTGGAGAGCAGTTCTTC. This codes for CASSGTIGQGDPGEQFF.

The chain carries TRBV28 and TRBJ1-2; 9 nucleotides match TRBD1. The germline V gene encodes CDR1 MDHEN and CDR2 SYDVKM. The CDR3 has 13 amino acids. J gave up 4 bases and V 5 bases, and 2 bases lay outside the gene matches. The CDR3 sequence is CASSEGQGYGYTF. CDR3 DNA: TGTGCCAGCAGTGAGGGACAGGGCTATGGCTACACCTTC.

V gene TRBV11-2 combines with J gene TRBJ1-1; D gene ambiguous. The germline V gene has CDR1 SGHAT and CDR2 FQNNGV. V was clipped by 0 bases and J by 4 bases, with 15 bases between them. This CDR3 contains 16 residues. CDR3 in amino acids: CASSLDRGGGSTEAFF. The CDR3 DNA is TGTGCCAGCAGCTTAGACCGGGGTGGCGGGAGCACTGAAGCTTTCTTT.

This rearrangement joins TRBV27 to TRBJ1-6; D is undetermined. V was shortened by 5 bases and J by 10 bases, with 9 bases between the two germline ends. CDR1 MNHEY and CDR2 SMNVEV come from the germline V gene (reference sequence). This CDR3 is built from 12 residues. The chain's CDR3 is CASSPVGSPLHF. The CDR3 coding sequence is TGTGCCAGCAGTCCCGTCGGGTCACCCCTCCACTTT.

Only one count was recorded for this clone. This sequence joins TRBV6-1 and TRBJ2-1; D may be TRBD2 (5 bases). The V and J ends lost 4 bases and 0 bases respectively, with 13 bases between them. CDR3 size: 16 residues. CDR1 is MNHNS and CDR2 is SASEGT in the germline V gene. The CDR3 DNA follows: TGTGCCAGCAGTGCCCCGTCGGGGAGCTCCTACAATGAGCAGTTCTTC. Protein product: CASSAPSGSSYNEQFF.

This chain links TRBV7-2 with TRBJ2-7, with 7 bases lining up with TRBD2. CDR3 length: 16 residues. CDR1 and CDR2 from the germline V gene are SGHTA and FQGNSA. The V segment lost 4 bases and the J segment 4 bases; nucleotides outside the gene matches: 13. The CDR3 nucleotides read TGTGCCAGCAGCTCTTTAAAGGCTAGCGGAAAATACGAGCAGTACTTC. Its translation is CASSSLKASGKYEQYF.

The genes are TRBV27 and TRBJ2-7; possible D gene TRBD2, 5 bases. CDR1 is MNHEY and CDR2 is SMNVEV in the germline V gene (reference sequence). V was clipped by 1 base and J by 2 bases, with 9 bases between them. CDR3 length equals 14 residues. CDR3 region: CASSLYSGAYEQYF. CDR3 DNA: TGTGCCAGCAGTTTATACAGCGGCGCCTACGAGCAGTACTTC.

This clone was counted between two and nine times. The rearrangement joins TRBV28 to TRBJ2-2, with D possibly TRBD2 on 6 matching bases. Trimming removed 6 bases at V and 7 bases at J, with 21 bases between. This CDR3 is built from 16 residues. Germline lookup yields CDR1 MDHEN and CDR2 SYDVKM. The CDR3 is CASSKGGGMGNGELFF. The CDR3 coding sequence is TGTGCCAGCAGCAAGGGCGGCGGGATGGGGAACGGGGAGCTGTTTTTT.

The V call is TRBV6-6, the J call TRBJ2-2; a weak D match, TRBD2 (6 bases). The length of the CDR3 is 15 residues. Germline assignment: CDR1 MNHNY and CDR2 SVGAGI (reference sequence). Trimming left V 5 bases short and J 2 bases short, with 12 bases between. CDR3 sequence reads: CASSPREPNTGELFF. The CDR3 DNA reads TGTGCCAGCAGTCCCCGGGAGCCAAACACCGGGGAGCTGTTTTTT.

This chain joins TRBV6-5 and TRBJ2-7, with 7 bases lining up with TRBD1. The CDR3 sequence is 13 residues long. The ends lost 6 bases at V and 8 bases at J; junction bases unmatched: 10. Per the germline V gene, CDR1 is MNHEY and CDR2 is SVGAGI. The CDR3 loop reads CASSTDRSGKQYF. DNA for the CDR3: TGTGCCAGCAGCACGGACAGGTCAGGCAAGCAGTACTTC.

This chain connects TRBV6-5 to TRBJ2-5, with D possibly matching TRBD1 (5 bases). CDR1 MNHEY and CDR2 SVGAGI come from the germline V gene. This CDR3 is 15 amino acids long. V dropped 0 bases and J dropped 5 bases, with 13 bases sitting between them. The CDR3 reads CASSYSGLGWETQYF. The CDR3 bases are TGTGCCAGCAGTTACTCGGGGCTGGGGTGGGAGACCCAGTACTTC.

V usage is TRBV30 and J usage is TRBJ1-1; no reliable D call. This CDR3 spans 13 amino acids. V was clipped by 5 bases and J by 6 bases, with 16 bases between them. Germline V gene data show CDR1 as GTSNPN and CDR2 as SVGIG (reference sequence). The CDR3 here is CAWREGRRPEAFF. As DNA, the CDR3 is TGTGCCTGGCGCGAGGGTAGGAGACCTGAAGCTTTCTTT.

The CDR3 protein is CATQLAGSPYEQYF. DNA of the CDR3: TGTGCCACACAACTAGCGGGTTCGCCCTACGAGCAGTACTTC. The V and J genes are TRBV10-3 and TRBJ2-7, with 9 bases lining up with TRBD2. Per germline, CDR1 ENHRY and CDR2 SYGVKD. The CDR3 runs 14 residues. With 10 bases clipped from V and 2 bases from J, the junction kept 9 bases outside the gene matches.

This clone was seen only a few times. The chain uses TRBV28 and TRBJ2-5; D remains unclear. The V and J ends lost 3 bases and 1 base respectively, with 6 bases between them. The CDR3 length is 13 residues. Germline CDR1 is MDHEN and CDR2 is SYDVKM. The CDR3: CASSLGFQETQYF. In nucleotides, the CDR3 is TGTGCCAGCAGTTTGGGCTTCCAAGAGACCCAGTACTTC.

The chain is built from TRBV28 and TRBJ1-2; 7 bases fit TRBD1. Germline CDR1 is MDHEN and CDR2 is SYDVKM. With V trimmed by 5 bases and J by 8 bases, 20 bases remained unmatched. The CDR3 extends over 17 amino acids. The CDR3 loop reads CASSLHGGTVGRRGYTF. The DNA for the CDR3 is TGTGCCAGCAGTCTTCACGGTGGGACAGTCGGCCGGAGGGGCTACACCTTC.

The chain's CDR3 is CASSSGLNEQFF. CDR3 DNA: TGTGCCAGCAGTTCTGGGCTTAATGAGCAGTTCTTC. The V gene is TRBV27, the J gene TRBJ2-1; D is unclear. Germline assignment: CDR1 MNHEY and CDR2 SMNVEV (reference sequence). Trimming removed 4 bases from V and 7 bases from J, with 8 bases in between. The CDR3 sequence is 12 residues long.

The chain is built from TRBV7-7 and TRBJ2-6, with D hard to call. Germline CDR1 reads SSHAT; CDR2 reads FNYEAQ (reference sequence). The CDR3 is 15 residues long. V was trimmed by 5 bases and J by 1 base, leaving 9 bases between them. CDR3 in DNA: TGTGCCAGCAGCCCAGGCTTATCTGGGGCCAACGTCCTGACTTTC. Residues: CASSPGLSGANVLTF. Drawing the rest from reference TRBV7-7 and TRBJ2-6, the complete variable domain is GAGVSQSPRYKVTKRGQDVTLRCDPISSHATLYWYQQALGQGPEFLTYFNYEAQPDKSGLPSDRFSAERPEGSISTLTIQRTEQRDSAMYRCASSPGLSGANVLTFGAGSRLTVL.

The rearrangement uses TRBV5-1 and TRBJ2-5, with TRBD1 as a possible D gene (6 bases). CDR1 and CDR2 (germline): SGHRS, YFSETQ. Trimming cost V 2 bases and J 5 bases, with 16 bases left between them. The CDR3 covers 15 residues. DNA of the CDR3: TGCGCCAGCAGCTTTACAGGGTGGCGAGGGGAGACCCAGTACTTC. Its translation: CASSFTGWRGETQYF.

The V call is TRBV19, the J call TRBJ2-7; the match to TRBD2 covers 12 bases. Germline loops: CDR1 LNHDA, CDR2 SQIVND (reference sequence). The CDR3 loop spans 18 amino acids. The junction had 11 bases not matched to a gene; V was cut back by 3 bases and J by 2 bases. The CDR3 sequence is CASSIRTSGTSSPYEQYF. The CDR3 DNA follows: TGTGCCAGTAGTATCCGGACTAGCGGGACCTCAAGCCCCTACGAGCAGTACTTC.

This clone was counted a few times. One junction end does not reproduce the germline sequence, and a read error may be involved. The rearrangement links TRBV7-9 to TRBJ2-7; D gene unclear. This CDR3 has 13 residues. Germline loops: CDR1 SEHNR, CDR2 FQNEAQ (reference sequence). As DNA, the CDR3 is TGTTCCAGCAGCTTATTGAGTGGCTACGAGCAGTACTTC. This sequence encodes CSSSLLSGYEQYF. The whole variable domain, filled in from reference TRBV7-9 and TRBJ2-7, reads DTGVSQNPRHKITKRGQNVTFRCDPISEHNRLYWYRQTLGQGPEFLTYFQNEAQLEKSRLLSDRFSAERPKGSFSTLEIQRTEQGDSAMYLCSSSLLSGYEQYFGPGTRLTVT.

The rearrangement joins TRBV7-3 to TRBJ2-1, with 11 bases fitting TRBD2. V trimming: 0 bases; J trimming: 9 bases; junction bases outside the gene matches: 4. The CDR3 sequence is 15 residues long. CDR1 and CDR2 from the germline V gene are SGHTA and FQGTGA. The CDR3 reads CASSLTSGGAGEQFF. In DNA, the CDR3 is TGTGCCAGCAGCTTAACTAGCGGGGGGGCCGGTGAGCAGTTCTTC.

This chain connects TRBV5-8 to TRBJ2-1; D remains ambiguous. V lost 7 bases and J 1 base, leaving 9 bases between the germline ends. The CDR3 runs 13 residues. CDR1 and CDR2 (germline): SGHTS, YDEGEE. DNA for the CDR3: TGTGCCAGCGAGCGCCTTTCCTACAATGAGCAGTTCTTC. This translates into CASERLSYNEQFF.

This sequence joins TRBV4-2 and TRBJ2-5, with 8 bases fitting TRBD2. The J call may be faulty, since TRBJ2-7 better matches the DNA end. The CDR3 runs 18 residues. Per germline, CDR1 LGHNA and CDR2 YNFKEQ. This CDR3 is CASSQGVIRGGTYYEQYF. DNA of the CDR3: TGTGCCAGCAGCCAAGGGGTTATTCGCGGGGGGACCTACTACGAGCAGTACTTC.